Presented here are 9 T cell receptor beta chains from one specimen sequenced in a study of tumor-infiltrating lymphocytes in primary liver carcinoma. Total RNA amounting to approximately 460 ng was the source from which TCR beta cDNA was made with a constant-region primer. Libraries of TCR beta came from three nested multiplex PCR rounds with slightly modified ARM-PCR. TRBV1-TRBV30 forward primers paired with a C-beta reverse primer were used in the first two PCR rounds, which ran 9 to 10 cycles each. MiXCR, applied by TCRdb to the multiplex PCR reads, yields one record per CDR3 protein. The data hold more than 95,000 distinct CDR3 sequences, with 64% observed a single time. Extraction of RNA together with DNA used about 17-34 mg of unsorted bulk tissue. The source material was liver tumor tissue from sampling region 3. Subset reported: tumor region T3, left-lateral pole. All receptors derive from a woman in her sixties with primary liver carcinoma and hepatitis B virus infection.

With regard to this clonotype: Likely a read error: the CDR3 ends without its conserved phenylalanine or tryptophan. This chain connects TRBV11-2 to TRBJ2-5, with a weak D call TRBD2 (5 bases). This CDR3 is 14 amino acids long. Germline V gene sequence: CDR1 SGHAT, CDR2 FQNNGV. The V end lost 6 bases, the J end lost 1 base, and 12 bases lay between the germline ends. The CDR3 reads CASRPLSGQETQYS. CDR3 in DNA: TGTGCCAGCAGACCTTTGAGCGGCCAAGAGACCCAGTACTCC.

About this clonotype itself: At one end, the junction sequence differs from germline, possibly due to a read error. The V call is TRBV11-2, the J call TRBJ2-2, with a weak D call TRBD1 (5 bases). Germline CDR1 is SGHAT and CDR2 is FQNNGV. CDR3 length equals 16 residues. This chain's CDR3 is CACSFQTDSNTGELFF. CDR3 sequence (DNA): TGTGCCTGCAGCTTCCAGACAGACTCTAACACCGGGGAGCTGTTTTTT.

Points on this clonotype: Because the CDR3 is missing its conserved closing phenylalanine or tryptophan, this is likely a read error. CDR3 DNA: TGTGCCAGCTGTTTATCTTGGCCGGGGGGGACCTATGGCTACACCTCC. Protein sequence: CASCLSWPGGTYGYTS. The chain is built from TRBV28 and TRBJ1-2; TRBD1 is a possible D gene (5 bases). This CDR3 spans 16 amino acids. Per the germline V gene, CDR1 is MDHEN and CDR2 is SYDVKM.

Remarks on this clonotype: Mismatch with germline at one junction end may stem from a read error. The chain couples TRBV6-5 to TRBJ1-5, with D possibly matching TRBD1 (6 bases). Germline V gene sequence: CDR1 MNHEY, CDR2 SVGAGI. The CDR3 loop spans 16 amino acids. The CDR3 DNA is TGTGCCAGCAGTGATCACCGAGGGGGGGCCAATCAGCTCCAGCATTTT. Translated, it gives CASSDHRGGANQLQHF.

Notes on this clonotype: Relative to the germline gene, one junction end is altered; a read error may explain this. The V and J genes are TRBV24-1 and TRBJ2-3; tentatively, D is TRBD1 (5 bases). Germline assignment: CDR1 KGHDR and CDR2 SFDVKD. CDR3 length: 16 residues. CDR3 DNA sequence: TGTGCCACCAGTGATGGGCAGGGTGGCTTCACAGATACGCGGTATTTT. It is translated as CATSDGQGGFTDTRYF.

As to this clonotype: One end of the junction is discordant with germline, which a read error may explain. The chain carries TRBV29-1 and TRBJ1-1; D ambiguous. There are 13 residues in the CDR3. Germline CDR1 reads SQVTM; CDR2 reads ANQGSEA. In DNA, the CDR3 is TGCAGTGTTGAAGATTATATGGATACTGAAGCTTTCTTT. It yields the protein CSVEDYMDTEAFF.

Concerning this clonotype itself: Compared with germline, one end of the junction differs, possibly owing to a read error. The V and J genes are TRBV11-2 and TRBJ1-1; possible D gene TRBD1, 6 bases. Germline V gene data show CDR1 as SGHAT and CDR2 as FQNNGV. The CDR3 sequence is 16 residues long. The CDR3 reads CVSSLSFLRGPMEAFF. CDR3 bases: TGTGTCAGCAGTTTATCATTCTTGCGGGGGCCCATGGAAGCTTTCTTT.

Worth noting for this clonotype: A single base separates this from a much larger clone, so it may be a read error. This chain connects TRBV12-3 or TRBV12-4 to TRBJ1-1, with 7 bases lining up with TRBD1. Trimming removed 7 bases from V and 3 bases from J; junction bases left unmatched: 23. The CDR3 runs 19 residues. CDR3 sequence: CASIDRPPSIRGTDTEAFF. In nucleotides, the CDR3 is TGTGCCAGCATAGATCGACCCCCGTCTATCAGGGGGACAGACACTGAAGCTTTCTTT.

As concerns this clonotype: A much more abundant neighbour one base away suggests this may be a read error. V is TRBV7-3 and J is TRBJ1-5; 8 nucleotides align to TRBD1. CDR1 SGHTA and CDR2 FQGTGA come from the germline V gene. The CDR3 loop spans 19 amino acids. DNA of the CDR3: TGTGCCAGCAGCCCTAGGAAGCGGACAGGGATAAGTAGCAATCAGGCCCAGCATTTT. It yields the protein CASSPRKRTGISSNQAQHF.